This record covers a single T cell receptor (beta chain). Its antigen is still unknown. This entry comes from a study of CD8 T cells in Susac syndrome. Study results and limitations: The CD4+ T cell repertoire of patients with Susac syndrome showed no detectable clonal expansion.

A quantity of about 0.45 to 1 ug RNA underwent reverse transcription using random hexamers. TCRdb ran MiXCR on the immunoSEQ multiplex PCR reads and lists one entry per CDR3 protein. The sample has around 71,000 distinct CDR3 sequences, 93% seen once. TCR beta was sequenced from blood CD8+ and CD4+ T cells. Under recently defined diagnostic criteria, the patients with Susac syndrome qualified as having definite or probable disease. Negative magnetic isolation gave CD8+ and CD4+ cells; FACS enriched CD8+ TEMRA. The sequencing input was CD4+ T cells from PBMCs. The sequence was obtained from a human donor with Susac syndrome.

The CDR3 protein is CASSPGDRGLYGYTF. In nucleotides, the CDR3 is TGTGCCAGCAGTCCGGGGGACAGGGGGCTCTATGGCTACACCTTC. The rearrangement joins TRBV28 to TRBJ1-2; 12 bases agree with TRBD1. Germline CDR1 MDHEN, CDR2 SYDVKM. The CDR3 runs to 15 residues. Germline trimming cut 5 bases from V and 4 bases from J; bases unmatched to any gene: 5.